Each of the 23 T cell receptor beta chains below was sequenced from the same sample in a study of sequential checkpoint blockade in melanoma. Clones were read by immunoSEQ multiplex PCR, and TCRdb kept only the in-frame ones, dropping some. This sample yields 4,200 or so clones, of which about a fifth are seen a single time; about 4.1% belongs to the top ten. Treatment indicated: randomized to nivolumab then ipilimumab (arm A) or the reverse (arm B). The sample was tumor tissue (inferred from file names), taken from a patient given nivolumab and ipilimumab in sequence. Source of these receptors: a human donor with melanoma.

This clone is labeled medium-sized. J is TRBJ2-3 and V is TRBV9; D unresolved. The CDR3 sequence is 15 residues long. Trimming removed 0 bases at V and 6 bases at J, with 14 bases between. CDR1 and CDR2 (germline): SGDLS, YYNGEE. CDR3 coding DNA: TGTGCCAGCAGCGTAGAAGTGGGTCTCCGGGATACGCAGTATTTT. It specifies CASSVEVGLRDTQYF.

This clone occurred a few times. This chain joins TRBV19 and TRBJ1-1; D may be TRBD1 (6 bases). Per germline, CDR1 LNHDA and CDR2 SQIVND (reference sequence). V lost 7 bases and J lost 3, with 15 bases in between. This CDR3 contains 14 residues. As DNA, the CDR3 is TGTGCCAGTACTCCCGACAGGTCCCACACTGAAGCTTTCTTT. Its translation: CASTPDRSHTEAFF.

Within the sample, this clone is medium-sized (0.01 to 0.1%). The genes are TRBV12-5 and TRBJ1-3; weak D call: TRBD1 (5 bases). This CDR3 has 15 residues. CDR1 is LGHNT, CDR2 FRNRAP, per germline. V was shortened by 2 bases and J by 3 bases, with 11 bases between the two germline ends. The CDR3 nucleotides read TGTGCTAGTGGTTTGAGGGGACCGGTTGGAAACACCATATATTTT. Amino acids: CASGLRGPVGNTIYF.

This clone was detected ten times or more. The V and J genes are TRBV11-3 and TRBJ2-7, with 7 bases lining up with TRBD1. Germline assignment: CDR1 SGHNT and CDR2 YENEEA. This CDR3 is built from 14 residues. V lost 3 bases and J lost 2; bases outside the gene matches: 4. For the CDR3, the DNA is TGTGCCAGCAGCTTGACAGGGTTAGCCTACGAGCAGTACTTC. This translates into CASSLTGLAYEQYF.

This clone was detected only a few times. This sequence joins TRBV6-8 and TRBJ2-1; D call uncertain. Germline CDR1 is MNHGY and CDR2 is SAAAGT. The CDR3 totals 13 residues. Trimming cost V 2 bases and J 3 bases, with 5 bases left between them. The CDR3 is CASSYDSYNEQFF. The CDR3 coding sequence is TGTGCCAGCAGTTACGATAGCTACAATGAGCAGTTCTTC.

The chain carries TRBV6-8 and TRBJ2-7, with D unresolved. V was cut by 2 bases and J by 5 bases, with 13 bases left in between. The CDR3 extends over 14 amino acids. The germline V gene encodes CDR1 MNHGY and CDR2 SAAAGT. Here the CDR3 reads CASSYAGSLHEQYF. The CDR3 region has the DNA TGTGCCAGCAGTTACGCCGGCTCGCTCCACGAGCAGTACTTC.

Sample share makes this clone medium-sized. The rearrangement links TRBV6-8 to TRBJ1-4, with D tentatively TRBD1 (6 bases). The germline V and J ends were trimmed by 6 bases and 8 bases, with 19 bases remaining between them. The CDR3 is 15 residues long. Germline V CDR1 and CDR2: MNHGY, SAAAGT. Here the CDR3 DNA reads TGTGCCAGCAGATTCACAGGGACGGGTGAGGAAAAACTGTTTTTT. It encodes CASRFTGTGEEKLFF.

This chain links TRBV5-1 with TRBJ2-5, with 7 nucleotides matching TRBD2. Trimming took 1 base from V and 0 from J; bases not matched to a gene: 0. CDR1 and CDR2 from the germline V gene are SGHRS and YFSETQ. The CDR3 is 14 residues long. In DNA form, the CDR3 reads TGCGCCAGCAGCTTGACTAGCGACCAAGAGACCCAGTACTTC. This gives the protein CASSLTSDQETQYF.

J is TRBJ2-3 and V is TRBV9; D gene ambiguous. The CDR3 spans 16 residues. Germline V gene sequence: CDR1 SGDLS, CDR2 YYNGEE. Trimming removed 0 bases at V and 4 bases at J, with 15 bases between. CDR3 in amino acids: CASSVGSMMFADTQYF. The CDR3 DNA reads TGTGCCAGCAGCGTAGGTAGTATGATGTTCGCAGATACGCAGTATTTT.

The V and J genes are TRBV28 and TRBJ1-6; no clear D gene. The germline CDR1 and CDR2 sequences are MDHEN and SYDVKM. The CDR3 is 13 amino acids. The ends were cut back, 2 bases at V and 10 bases at J, with 9 bases in the middle. The chain's CDR3 is CASSLEVASPLHF. CDR3 in DNA: TGTGCCAGCAGTTTAGAGGTAGCCTCACCCCTCCACTTT.

This clone was seen a handful of times. The J gene is TRBJ2-1, the V gene TRBV9; D gene uncertain. The V end was cut by 2 bases, the J end by 6 bases, with 6 bases between. The CDR3 is 12 residues long. CDR1 is SGDLS and CDR2 is YYNGEE in the germline V gene. The CDR3 DNA is TGTGCCAGCAGCGTGGCTAGCAATGAGCAGTTCTTC. This encodes CASSVASNEQFF.

CDR3 in DNA: TGTGCCAGCAGTTACTCCGAGTCACCCCTCCACTTT. As protein: CASSYSESPLHF. The rearrangement links TRBV6-8 to TRBJ1-6; D not resolved. Trimming removed 0 bases at V and 10 bases at J, with 4 bases between. The germline CDR1 and CDR2 sequences are MNHGY and SAAAGT. CDR3 length: 12 amino acids.

The chain links TRBV19 to TRBJ2-1; 7 positions match TRBD2. Per germline, CDR1 LNHDA and CDR2 SQIVND (reference sequence). The CDR3 is 14 amino acids. V gave up 7 bases and J gave up 6 bases; unmatched junction bases: 9. CDR3 sequence (DNA): TGTGCCAGTACCACCGGGGGGTTTGTCAATGAGCAGTTCTTC. Its protein is CASTTGGFVNEQFF.

This clone counts as medium-sized (0.01 to 0.1%). This rearrangement joins TRBV6-8 to TRBJ2-2; tentatively, D is TRBD1 (5 bases). The length of the CDR3 is 16 residues. Trimming left V 2 bases short and J 5 bases short, with 15 bases between. The V gene's germline CDR1 is MNHGY and CDR2 SAAAGT. As DNA, the CDR3 is TGTGCCAGCAGTTACGGCAGGGTAGATAGGACCGGGGAGCTGTTTTTT. This gives the protein CASSYGRVDRTGELFF.

This clone was picked up a small number of times. CDR3 coding DNA: TGTGCCAGCAGCACCAGTCAGGGGGCTTGGACTGAAGCTTTCTTT. Protein sequence: CASSTSQGAWTEAFF. The V call is TRBV9, the J call TRBJ1-1, with 8 bases that match TRBD1. CDR1 and CDR2 from the germline V gene are SGDLS and YYNGEE. The CDR3 loop spans 15 amino acids. V lost 4 bases to trimming and J lost 5 bases; unmatched junction nucleotides: 10.

This clone occurred many times. The genes are TRBV11-3 and TRBJ1-1; 7 positions agree with TRBD1. The length of the CDR3 is 17 residues. The germline gives CDR1 SGHNT, CDR2 YENEEA. V was clipped by 1 base and J by 4 bases; unmatched bases: 12. The CDR3 coding sequence is TGTGCCAGCAGCTTAGGTGACAGGGACGCTTATTTCACTGAAGCTTTCTTT. It encodes CASSLGDRDAYFTEAFF.

This clone rates as medium-sized. This chain uses TRBV6-8 with TRBJ1-5; the D is unclear. There are 14 residues in the CDR3. CDR1 is MNHGY, CDR2 SAAAGT, per germline. Trimming took off 6 bases at V and 4 bases at J, with 13 bases between the two ends. This CDR3 is CASRPEGFNQPQHF. CDR3 nucleotides: TGTGCCAGCAGGCCAGAAGGGTTTAATCAGCCCCAGCATTTT.

The chain joins TRBV5-1 to TRBJ1-2; D uncertain. The CDR3 consists of 16 residues. Between the trimmed V and J ends, which lost 0 bases and 0 bases, there was a span of 12 bases. Germline CDR1 SGHRS, CDR2 YFSETQ. The CDR3, as DNA: TGCGCCAGCAGCTTGGAAGCCCAGCAGACTAACTATGGCTACACCTTC. Translated, it gives CASSLEAQQTNYGYTF.

This chain joins TRBV11-3 and TRBJ2-7; D perhaps matches TRBD2 (6 bases). The germline CDR1 and CDR2 sequences are SGHNT and YENEEA. V was cut by 4 bases and J by 3 bases, with 13 bases left in between. CDR3 length: 14 amino acids. The CDR3 DNA is TGTGCCAGCAGCTCGGGGGTCGGGTTCTACGAGCAGTACTTC. Its translation is CASSSGVGFYEQYF.

In DNA form, the CDR3 reads TGCGCCAGCAGCTTGGAGGGGGTTCGACTAACAGGAAACACCATATATTTT. It codes for CASSLEGVRLTGNTIYF. The rearrangement uses TRBV5-1 and TRBJ1-3, with D perhaps TRBD1 (6 bases). CDR1 SGHRS and CDR2 YFSETQ come from the germline V gene. V lost 0 bases and J 4 bases, leaving 17 bases between the germline ends. The CDR3 length is 17 residues.

In its sample, this clone is medium-sized. The rearrangement links TRBV11-3 to TRBJ1-1, with D maybe TRBD1 (5 bases). Per the germline V gene, CDR1 is SGHNT and CDR2 is YENEEA. V lost 3 bases and J 1 base, leaving 12 bases between the germline ends. There are 15 residues in the CDR3. This CDR3 is CASSLAGGSNTEAFF. Written as DNA, the CDR3 is TGTGCCAGCAGCTTGGCGGGGGGTTCGAACACTGAAGCTTTCTTT.

The chain has TRBV19 and TRBJ2-6; no reliable D call. Trimming removed 6 bases at V and 1 base at J, with 19 bases between. CDR1 is LNHDA and CDR2 is SQIVND in the germline V gene (reference sequence). This CDR3 has 18 residues. The CDR3: CASRYISQWSSGANVLTF. Written as DNA, the CDR3 is TGTGCCAGTAGATATATTAGTCAGTGGAGTTCTGGGGCCAACGTCCTGACTTTC.

This rearrangement joins TRBV30 to TRBJ2-5; D is perhaps TRBD1 (6 bases). Germline lookup yields CDR1 GTSNPN and CDR2 SVGIG (reference sequence). V was trimmed by 1 base and J by 1 base, leaving 7 bases between them. The CDR3 is 13 residues long. CDR3 DNA sequence: TGTGCCTGGAGTGGGGGGCCCCAAGAGACCCAGTACTTC. Its translation: CAWSGGPQETQYF.